This T cell receptor (beta chain) stems from a study of T-cell memory formation after mild COVID-19. Overall study findings and caveats: Clones that got smaller from day 15 to 85 had even CD4/CD8, while clones growing later tipped toward CD4+.

TCRdb analysed the 5' RACE reads with MiXCR anew, one entry per CDR3 protein. The sample carries about 300,000 distinct CDR3 sequences, approximately 19% recorded once. The ends lost 4 bases at V and 2 bases at J; junction bases unmatched: 9. The CDR3 consists of 15 residues. Germline values: CDR1 GTSNPN, CDR2 SVGIG (reference sequence). This clonotype was recorded a few times. The antigen remains undetermined. The sequenced sample was PBMCs or a T cell subset sorted from them (not recorded which). The chain recombines TRBV30 with TRBJ2-7; the match to TRBD1 covers 9 bases. The sequence derives from a man between 18 and 29 years old who had mild COVID-19 (a few samples of this study predate the infection). Cell type and time point are not known. The CDR3 is CAWKGDREGAYEQYF. Here the CDR3 DNA reads TGTGCCTGGAAGGGGGACAGGGAGGGGGCCTACGAGCAGTACTTC.